Below are 3 T cell receptor beta chains sequenced from a single sample in a study of blood T cell repertoires in COVID-19. The repertoire was sequenced with immunoSEQ multiplex PCR; TCRdb's copy has only in-frame clones and lacks some. This table holds tens of thousands of clones, roughly 86% found once. The sample consisted of peripheral blood. The receptors were sampled from a man aged 40-55 years with COVID-19, enrolled during active disease.

As DNA, the CDR3 is TGCGCCAGCAGCCAAGTAGGGAGCTTCTCTGGAAACACCATATATTTT. It translates to CASSQVGSFSGNTIYF. The V call is TRBV4-1, the J call TRBJ1-3; unclear D gene. Germline V CDR1 and CDR2: MGHRA, YSYEKL. This CDR3 contains 16 residues. V lost 1 base and J lost 0, with 10 bases in between.

The CDR3 loop is CASSLGQSRDTQYF. The CDR3 coding sequence is TGCGCCAGCAGCTTGGGACAGTCAAGAGATACGCAGTATTTT. J is TRBJ2-3 and V is TRBV5-1; the D gene is possibly TRBD1 (5 bases). The CDR3 covers 14 residues. Germline assignment: CDR1 SGHRS and CDR2 YFSETQ. V was shortened by 0 bases and J by 5 bases, with 10 bases between the two germline ends.

This clone showed up just once. CDR3 DNA: TGCGCCAGCAGCTCGGGACAGCACACTGAAGCTTTCTTT. Residues: CASSSGQHTEAFF. The chain has TRBV5-1 and TRBJ1-1; 7 bases are a match to TRBD1. The germline V gene has CDR1 SGHRS and CDR2 YFSETQ. V trimming: 3 bases; J trimming: 3 bases; junction bases outside the gene matches: 2. The length of the CDR3 is 13 residues.